This is a list of T cell receptor beta chains from one sample in a study of blood T cell repertoires in COVID-19. The method was immunoSEQ multiplex PCR; TCRdb's version includes in-frame clones alone and lacks a portion of them. The sample carries 250,000 to 300,000 clones, roughly 90% recorded once. The sample comprised peripheral blood. These receptors all come from a man aged 30 to 45 with active or convalescent COVID-19. Each CDR3 is given with its conserved first and last residue. Fields, in order: CDR3 DNA, CDR3 protein, clone size, V gene, J gene, D gene. A D gene is named only where the DNA matches it firmly. Clone size appears in some rows only: once, few, many, or a class for an expanded clone.

CDR3nt: TGTGCCAGCAGTGAAGCGCAGTCTGGGCGGGGGGGCACCAGTATGGCAGATACGCAGTATTTT
CDR3aa: CASSEAQSGRGGTSMADTQYF
abundance: -
v_gene: TRBV2
j_gene: TRBJ2-3
d_gene: TRBD2

CDR3nt: TGTGCCAGCAGGCCTTCTAGCGGGGTTGGGAATGAGCAGTTCTTC
CDR3aa: CASRPSSGVGNEQFF
abundance: -
v_gene: TRBV6-2/TRBV6-3
j_gene: TRBJ2-1
d_gene: TRBD2

CDR3nt: TGTGCCAGCAGCGTGGGGCTAGCGGGGGGGCCGTGGGAGACCCAGTACTTC
CDR3aa: CASSVGLAGGPWETQYF
abundance: -
v_gene: TRBV9
j_gene: TRBJ2-5
d_gene: TRBD2

CDR3nt: TGTGCCTGGAGTCGGACAGAAGGACCCCTCCACTTT
CDR3aa: CAWSRTEGPLHF
abundance: -
v_gene: TRBV30
j_gene: TRBJ1-6
d_gene: -

CDR3nt: TGTGCCAGCAGCCCGGGACAGGTTTTCTACGAGCAGTACTTC
CDR3aa: CASSPGQVFYEQYF
abundance: -
v_gene: TRBV5-8
j_gene: TRBJ2-7
d_gene: TRBD1

CDR3nt: TGTGCCAGCAGCTCGCAAGGGACAGGTTCCTACGAGCAGTACTTC
CDR3aa: CASSSQGTGSYEQYF
abundance: -
v_gene: TRBV11-2
j_gene: TRBJ2-7
d_gene: TRBD1

CDR3nt: TGCAGCGTTAGGTCGACAGGGGGAGACACTGAAGCTTTCTTT
CDR3aa: CSVRSTGGDTEAFF
abundance: -
v_gene: TRBV29-1
j_gene: TRBJ1-1
d_gene: TRBD1

CDR3nt: TGTGCCAGCACCGGCGCGGGGAATGAAAAACTGTTTTTT
CDR3aa: CASTGAGNEKLFF
abundance: -
v_gene: TRBV6-6
j_gene: TRBJ1-4
d_gene: -

CDR3nt: TGTGCCAGCAGCCAGAGGGGACTAGCTGAATACGAGCAGTACTTC
CDR3aa: CASSQRGLAEYEQYF
abundance: -
v_gene: TRBV3-1/TRBV3-2
j_gene: TRBJ2-7
d_gene: TRBD2

CDR3nt: TGCGCCAGCAGCCAAGTTAAGTTTTCCCCCCGGACAGGGAAAATTTATTCACCCCTCCACTTT
CDR3aa: CASSQVKFSPRTGKIYSPLHF
abundance: -
v_gene: TRBV4-1
j_gene: TRBJ1-6
d_gene: TRBD1

CDR3nt: TGTGCCACCCGACAGCCCGGGGGTCAGCCCCAGCATTTT
CDR3aa: CATRQPGGQPQHF
abundance: -
v_gene: TRBV15
j_gene: TRBJ1-5
d_gene: -

CDR3nt: TGTGCCAGCAGCGTCGGAGGCACTGAAGCTTTCTTT
CDR3aa: CASSVGGTEAFF
abundance: once
v_gene: TRBV9
j_gene: TRBJ1-1
d_gene: -

CDR3nt: TGTGCCAGCTCACTGTCCCGGGACATAGGGGCTCAGCCCCAGCATTTT
CDR3aa: CASSLSRDIGAQPQHF
abundance: -
v_gene: TRBV18
j_gene: TRBJ1-5
d_gene: -

CDR3nt: TGTGCCAGCTCACCAAGGACACCCACAGATACGCAGTATTTT
CDR3aa: CASSPRTPTDTQYF
abundance: -
v_gene: TRBV18
j_gene: TRBJ2-3
d_gene: -

CDR3nt: TGTGCCAGCAGCCAAGAGGCTAGCGGGCAAGAGACCCAGTACTTC
CDR3aa: CASSQEASGQETQYF
abundance: -
v_gene: TRBV3-1/TRBV3-2
j_gene: TRBJ2-5
d_gene: TRBD2

CDR3nt: TGTGCCAGCACCCCTGGGCTCGGCGAGCAGTACTTC
CDR3aa: CASTPGLGEQYF
abundance: -
v_gene: TRBV6-9
j_gene: TRBJ2-7
d_gene: -

CDR3nt: TGTGCCAGCAGCGTAGCTAGCGGGGGTTTCCAGGCCGCAGATACGCAGTATTTT
CDR3aa: CASSVASGGFQAADTQYF
abundance: -
v_gene: TRBV9
j_gene: TRBJ2-3
d_gene: TRBD2

CDR3nt: TGCGCCAGCAGCCTACCCCTTACCGGGACAGGGAACGAGCAGTACTTC
CDR3aa: CASSLPLTGTGNEQYF
abundance: -
v_gene: TRBV4-1
j_gene: TRBJ2-7
d_gene: TRBD1

CDR3nt: TGTGCCAGCAGCCCGGACAGGGGATACACAGATACGCAGTATTTT
CDR3aa: CASSPDRGYTDTQYF
abundance: few
v_gene: TRBV7-2
j_gene: TRBJ2-3
d_gene: TRBD1

CDR3nt: TGTGCCACCAGCAGCGTTACAGGGGGCACCGGGGAGCTGTTTTTT
CDR3aa: CATSSVTGGTGELFF
abundance: -
v_gene: TRBV15
j_gene: TRBJ2-2
d_gene: TRBD1

CDR3nt: TGTGCCAGCAGTTCGGCAGGGATGTATCACACTGAAGCTTTCTTT
CDR3aa: CASSSAGMYHTEAFF
abundance: -
v_gene: TRBV28
j_gene: TRBJ1-1
d_gene: -

CDR3nt: TGCGCCAGCAGTCGGCTCGGGGGGCCCAGCTCCTACAATGAGCAGTTCTTC
CDR3aa: CASSRLGGPSSYNEQFF
abundance: few
v_gene: TRBV10-1
j_gene: TRBJ2-1
d_gene: -

CDR3nt: TGTGCCAGCAGCCGACGTCGGCAGGGGCGTGAGACCCAGTACTTC
CDR3aa: CASSRRRQGRETQYF
abundance: once
v_gene: TRBV27
j_gene: TRBJ2-5
d_gene: -

CDR3nt: TGCGCCAGCAGCCAAGGGTCCAGGCTCTACAATGAGCAGTTCTTC
CDR3aa: CASSQGSRLYNEQFF
abundance: -
v_gene: TRBV4-1
j_gene: TRBJ2-1
d_gene: -

CDR3nt: TGTGCCAGCAGCAGATCAGGGGACTACAATGAGCAGTTCTTC
CDR3aa: CASSRSGDYNEQFF
abundance: -
v_gene: TRBV6-5
j_gene: TRBJ2-1
d_gene: -

CDR3nt: TGTGCCAGCAGCCAAATCGGTGGCTACACCTTC
CDR3aa: CASSQIGGYTF
abundance: -
v_gene: TRBV11-2
j_gene: TRBJ1-2
d_gene: -

CDR3nt: TGTGCCAGCTCACCAAGGACAGGGGTCTTGGATGAGCAGTACTTC
CDR3aa: CASSPRTGVLDEQYF
abundance: -
v_gene: TRBV18
j_gene: TRBJ2-7
d_gene: TRBD1

CDR3nt: TGTGCCAGCAGCTTACATCGCAGCAATGAGCAGTTCTTC
CDR3aa: CASSLHRSNEQFF
abundance: -
v_gene: TRBV13
j_gene: TRBJ2-1
d_gene: -

CDR3nt: TGTGCCTGGAGTTCCTTAGGGACAGGGTCGTCCACCTTC
CDR3aa: CAWSSLGTGSSTF
abundance: -
v_gene: TRBV30
j_gene: TRBJ1-2
d_gene: TRBD1

CDR3nt: TGTGCCAGCAGTTTTGGCGCACAGCGCAATCAGCCCCAGCATTTT
CDR3aa: CASSFGAQRNQPQHF
abundance: -
v_gene: TRBV5-6
j_gene: TRBJ1-5
d_gene: -

CDR3nt: TGTGCCAGCAGAGAAGGACAAGCCGCGGACAATGAGCAGTTCTTC
CDR3aa: CASREGQAADNEQFF
abundance: -
v_gene: TRBV9
j_gene: TRBJ2-1
d_gene: -

CDR3nt: TGCGCCAGCAGCGGACTAGCGGAGGCAGATACGCAGTATTTT
CDR3aa: CASSGLAEADTQYF
abundance: -
v_gene: TRBV10-1
j_gene: TRBJ2-3
d_gene: TRBD2

CDR3nt: TGTGCCAGCAGTCGACAGAGCATGAACACTGAAGCTTTCTTT
CDR3aa: CASSRQSMNTEAFF
abundance: once
v_gene: TRBV6-5
j_gene: TRBJ1-1
d_gene: -

CDR3nt: TGTGCCAGCAGCTTATTAGGGGCTGGGGCCAACGTCCTGACTTTC
CDR3aa: CASSLLGAGANVLTF
abundance: -
v_gene: TRBV11-2
j_gene: TRBJ2-6
d_gene: -

CDR3nt: TGTGCCAGCAGCTGGGACAGCACTGAAGCTTTCTTT
CDR3aa: CASSWDSTEAFF
abundance: -
v_gene: TRBV5-4
j_gene: TRBJ1-1
d_gene: TRBD1

CDR3nt: TGTGCCAGCAGCCCGGCCATTCCTCCCCCCAGGAACATTCAGTACTTC
CDR3aa: CASSPAIPPPRNIQYF
abundance: -
v_gene: TRBV7-2
j_gene: TRBJ2-4
d_gene: -

CDR3nt: TGTGCCAGCAGCTCTCGAATTTCGGAGGTAACTGAAGCTTTCTTT
CDR3aa: CASSSRISEVTEAFF
abundance: -
v_gene: TRBV7-9
j_gene: TRBJ1-1
d_gene: -

CDR3nt: TGTGCCAGCAGTCGACAGGGATGGAATTCACCCCTCCACTTT
CDR3aa: CASSRQGWNSPLHF
abundance: -
v_gene: TRBV6-5
j_gene: TRBJ1-6
d_gene: TRBD1

CDR3nt: TGTGCCAGCAGCCCCGCCTCCTCAGGGAACAATCAGCCCCAGCATTTT
CDR3aa: CASSPASSGNNQPQHF
abundance: -
v_gene: TRBV6-6
j_gene: TRBJ1-5
d_gene: -

CDR3nt: TGTGCCAGCAGTGAACTAGCTAGAAGCGAGCAGTACTTC
CDR3aa: CASSELARSEQYF
abundance: -
v_gene: TRBV2
j_gene: TRBJ2-7
d_gene: -

CDR3nt: TGTGCCAGCAGCCTCCTGGGGGAGGCCACCGGGGAGCTGTTTTTT
CDR3aa: CASSLLGEATGELFF
abundance: -
v_gene: TRBV11-2
j_gene: TRBJ2-2
d_gene: -

CDR3nt: TGTGCCAGCAGCTACGGACTAGCGGGGGGGCTACGTACGCAGTATTTT
CDR3aa: CASSYGLAGGLRTQYF
abundance: -
v_gene: TRBV5-6
j_gene: TRBJ2-3
d_gene: TRBD2

CDR3nt: TGTGCCAGCAGCCCCCGACCGGACAGCGTCTATGGCTACACCTTC
CDR3aa: CASSPRPDSVYGYTF
abundance: -
v_gene: TRBV14
j_gene: TRBJ1-2
d_gene: -

CDR3nt: TGCAGTGCTAGTCGTCAGGGAGGCACTGAAGCTTTCTTT
CDR3aa: CSASRQGGTEAFF
abundance: -
v_gene: TRBV20-1
j_gene: TRBJ1-1
d_gene: -

CDR3nt: TGTGCCAGCAGCCAAGAGCGGGACAGAGGAAAAGATAGCAATCAGCCCCAGCATTTT
CDR3aa: CASSQERDRGKDSNQPQHF
abundance: -
v_gene: TRBV4-2
j_gene: TRBJ1-5
d_gene: TRBD1

CDR3nt: TGTGCCAGCAGTGAAACAGGGTATGGCTACACCTTC
CDR3aa: CASSETGYGYTF
abundance: -
v_gene: TRBV9
j_gene: TRBJ1-2
d_gene: -